Only a few counts were recorded for the clone carrying this TCR beta chain. Its antigen is unidentified. From the RT-PCR reads, TCRdb called clonotypes with MiXCR, one entry per CDR3 protein. The sample lists around 570,000 distinct CDR3 sequences; around 10% were seen once. V shed 7 bases, J shed 7 bases, and the junction held 9 bases outside the gene matches. The CDR3 extends over 14 amino acids. CDR1 KGHDR and CDR2 SFDVKD come from the germline V gene. This sample was included in a study of response to subunit inactivated influenza vaccine. Study-level findings and limits: It was the authors' suggestion that each seasonal influenza vaccination recruits few new T cells.

These data also formed part of another study, on T cells expressing NK-cell markers. This second study notes: TCR beta libraries carry UMIs added by 5'RACE template switching. Sorted CD3+CD56+NKG2C+, CD3+CD56+NKG2C- and CD3+CD56-NKG2C+ T cells provided the TCR beta repertoires. In a handful of donors, these clonotypes also led the CD3+CD56-NKG2C+ fraction.

J is TRBJ2-1 and V is TRBV24-1, with TRBD2 matching over 7 bases. The source is a man over 45 who received an inactivated influenza vaccine. The source material was PBMCs from blood, sampled on the day of vaccination. The CDR3 nucleotides are TGTGCCACCAGCGCGGGAGCCTTGATAAATGAGCAGTTCTTC. Translated, it gives CATSAGALINEQFF.